The 22 T cell receptor beta chains below were found in one sample sequenced in a study of blood T cells in healthy people across ages (dated by TCRdb to the mid-2010s). Library creation used 5' RACE. Sequenced using an Illumina HiSeq 2500. A second PCR of about 7 to 12 cycles was performed with a sample-barcoded 5' primer and a J-beta primer mix. TCRdb ran its own pipeline on the public reads, namely fastp trimming at Q25 and MiXCR clone calling, and kept in-frame beta chains. Entries that share a CDR3 protein sequence are merged under the most common genes and DNA. Within this sample are hundreds of thousands of distinct CDR3 sequences, with about 53% of them counted one time only. Together, the top ten hold around 37% of the sample. Material for sequencing was blood. The receptors derive from a man aged 55 to 69 in good health.

This sequence joins TRBV5-1 and TRBJ2-2, with 7 bases matching TRBD1. The CDR3 totals 16 residues. The V gene end was trimmed by 1 base and the J gene end by 7 bases; junction bases not matched to a gene: 10. Germline CDR1 is SGHRS and CDR2 is YFSETQ. CDR3 in amino acids: CASSLRGPGGHGELFF. DNA of the CDR3: TGCGCCAGCAGCTTGAGGGGGCCAGGGGGTCACGGGGAGCTGTTTTTT.

V and J are TRBV28 and TRBJ1-6; TRBD1 might be the D (5 bases). The CDR3 sequence is 15 residues long. The V and J ends lost 5 bases and 5 bases respectively, with 13 bases between them. CDR1 is MDHEN and CDR2 is SYDVKM in the germline V gene. CDR3 residues: CASSPPEGHNSPLHF. In nucleotides, the CDR3 is TGTGCCAGCAGTCCCCCGGAGGGGCATAATTCACCCCTCCACTTT.

The V and J genes are TRBV6-2 or TRBV6-3 and TRBJ2-2; TRBD1 is a possible D gene (5 bases). Germline CDR1 MNHEY, CDR2 SVGEGT. The V end lost 3 bases, the J end lost 6 bases, and 14 bases lay between the germline ends. CDR3 size: 15 residues. The CDR3, as DNA: TGTGCCAGCAGTTATACTGGCAGGGTCGCCGGGGAGCTGTTTTTT. Protein product: CASSYTGRVAGELFF.

V is TRBV6-5 and J is TRBJ2-7, with D possibly called TRBD1 or TRBD2 (5 bases each). V shed 0 bases and J shed 6 bases, with 15 bases lying between them. Germline V gene sequence: CDR1 MNHEY, CDR2 SVGAGI. The CDR3 has 15 amino acids. The CDR3 here is CASSYSGRGQGEQYF. The CDR3 nucleotides are TGTGCCAGCAGTTACTCGGGACGTGGACAAGGCGAGCAGTACTTC.

This clonotype appeared a few times. The rearrangement links TRBV6-5 to TRBJ2-7, with D possibly being TRBD1 or TRBD2 (6 bases each). The CDR3 has 14 residues. Trimming pared 5 bases from V and 4 bases from J, leaving 15 bases between. Germline assignment: CDR1 MNHEY and CDR2 SVGAGI. The CDR3 reads CASSSARGLYEQYF. The CDR3 DNA follows: TGTGCCAGCAGTAGCGCTCGGGGGCTGTACGAGCAGTACTTC.

The chain combines TRBV20-1 with TRBJ2-3, with TRBD1 matching 10 bases. The CDR3 is made up of 16 amino acids. With V trimmed by 3 bases and J by 5 bases, 11 bases remained unmatched. Per the germline V gene, CDR1 is DFQATT and CDR2 is SNEGSKA (reference sequence). The CDR3 loop is CSARSRDRGFGDTQYF. Here the CDR3 DNA reads TGCAGTGCTAGGTCCCGGGACAGGGGCTTTGGAGATACGCAGTATTTT.

The chain recombines TRBV7-2 with TRBJ2-7; D is possibly TRBD1 (6 bases). Germline CDR1 and CDR2: SGHTA and FQGNSA. The length of the CDR3 is 15 residues. V was cut by 5 bases and J by 0 bases, with 14 bases left in between. The CDR3 loop is CASSAYTGTSYEQYF. CDR3 DNA: TGTGCCAGCAGCGCCTACACAGGGACCTCCTACGAGCAGTACTTC.

V usage is TRBV6-6 and J usage is TRBJ1-5, with TRBD1 matching 9 bases. Trimming removed 7 bases from V and 7 bases from J; junction bases left unmatched: 8. This CDR3 spans 14 amino acids. Germline-derived CDR1 and CDR2 are MNHNY and SVGAGI (reference sequence). The CDR3 region is CASNTGTGLQPQHF. CDR3 nucleotides: TGTGCCAGCAATACCGGGACAGGGCTGCAGCCCCAGCATTTT.

The chain combines TRBV21-1 with TRBJ2-5. TRBV21-1 is recorded as a pseudogene. This CDR3 spans 8 amino acids. CDR3 sequence (DNA): TGTGCCAGCAGCATTACGTACTTC. Translating it yields CASSITYF.

The sample holds a few counts of this clonotype. Written as DNA, the CDR3 is TGTGCCAGCAGCCCTTACGGAGGCGCGCAGTTCTTC. Amino acids: CASSPYGGAQFF. J is TRBJ2-1 and V is TRBV12-3 or TRBV12-4, with a possible D match to TRBD2 (5 bases). Trimming left V 6 bases short and J 12 bases short, with 15 bases between. The CDR3 is 12 residues long.

This rearrangement joins TRBV6-1 to TRBJ2-1, with 8 nucleotides matching TRBD2. Germline CDR1 reads MNHNS; CDR2 reads SASEGT. CDR3 length: 13 residues. V was pared by 7 bases and J by 7 bases, with 6 bases of the junction left unmatched. The CDR3 DNA reads as TGTGCCAGCATTTTCGGGGGGGGTAATGAGCAGTTCTTC. It yields the protein CASIFGGGNEQFF.

About this clonotype itself: At one end, the junction sequence differs from germline, possibly due to a read error. This sequence joins TRBV3-1 and TRBJ1-2; 10 bases map to TRBD1. There are 15 residues in the CDR3. Germline CDR1 is LGHDT and CDR2 is YNNKEL (reference sequence). The CDR3 nucleotides are TGTGCCAGCAGCCAAGCGGGACAGGGGTTCTATGGCTGCACCTTC. Its protein product is CASSQAGQGFYGCTF.

This clonotype was recorded at least ten times. The genes are TRBV7-2 and TRBJ2-3; tentative D call: TRBD2 (5 bases). The CDR3 has 15 residues. The germline V gene has CDR1 SGHTA and CDR2 FQGNSA. V lost 5 bases to trimming and J lost 0 bases, with 12 bases between them. CDR3 coding DNA: TGTGCCAGCAGCCCGCTACTAGGGAGCACAGATACGCAGTATTTT. Its translation: CASSPLLGSTDTQYF.

The V call is TRBV2, the J call TRBJ1-2; 7 bases align to TRBD1. The CDR3 length is 13 residues. The J segment lost 6 bases and the V segment lost 7 bases, leaving 8 bases of the junction unmatched. Germline assignment: CDR1 SNHLY and CDR2 FYNNEI. The CDR3 DNA reads TGTGCCAGCACCGCTAGACAGGGAGATGGCTACACCTTC. Translated, it gives CASTARQGDGYTF. Looking up the rest from reference TRBV2 and TRBJ1-2 gives the full variable domain: EPEVTQTPSHQVTQMGQEVILRCVPISNHLYFYWYRQILGQKVEFLVSFYNNEISEKSEIFDDQFSVERPDGSNFTLKIRSTKLEDSAMYFCASTARQGDGYTFGSGTRLTVV.

As concerns this clonotype: A read error may account for a junction end that differs from germline. The chain combines TRBV3-1 with TRBJ2-7; perhaps TRBD2 as D (6 bases). This CDR3 has 16 residues. Germline CDR1 LGHDT, CDR2 YNNKEL (reference sequence). CDR3 in amino acids: CASNQDWGVGSYEQYF. In nucleotides, the CDR3 is TGTGCCAGCAACCAAGATTGGGGGGTAGGCTCCTACGAGCAGTACTTC.

This clonotype occurred once. The V and J genes are TRBV9 and TRBJ2-4; 14 nucleotides agree with TRBD2. Germline-derived CDR1 and CDR2 are SGDLS and YYNGEE. The CDR3 is 16 amino acids. Germline trimming cut 3 bases from V and 13 bases from J; bases unmatched to any gene: 12. CDR3: CASSEGLAGGFYEQYF. The DNA for the CDR3 is TGTGCCAGCAGCGAAGGACTAGCGGGGGGATTCTATGAGCAGTACTTC. Together with reference TRBV9 and TRBJ2-4, the CDR3 gives the full variable domain: DSGVTQTPKHLITATGQRVTLRCSPRSGDLSVYWYQQSLDQGLQFLIQYYNGEERAKGNILERFSAQQFPDLHSELNLSSLELGDSALYFCASSEGLAGGFYEQYFGAGTRLSVL.

This clonotype occurred many times. V and J are TRBV2 and TRBJ1-1, with a possible D match to TRBD1 (5 bases). Germline V gene sequence: CDR1 SNHLY, CDR2 FYNNEI. Trimming stripped 2 bases from V and 11 bases from J, with 15 bases between. The CDR3 runs 13 residues. DNA of the CDR3: TGTGCCAGCAGTGAAAGTGGGACCTCATTTGCTTTCTTT. Its protein is CASSESGTSFAFF. Filled out from reference TRBV2 and TRBJ1-1, the complete variable domain reads EPEVTQTPSHQVTQMGQEVILRCVPISNHLYFYWYRQILGQKVEFLVSFYNNEISEKSEIFDDQFSVERPDGSNFTLKIRSTKLEDSAMYFCASSESGTSFAFFGQGTRLTVV.

This rearrangement joins TRBV9 to TRBJ1-6; no reliable D call. The V and J ends lost 4 bases and 7 bases respectively, with 12 bases between them. The CDR3 runs to 14 residues. In germline, CDR1 is SGDLS, CDR2 YYNGEE. The CDR3 sequence is CASSHDGKNSPLHF. Written as DNA, the CDR3 is TGTGCCAGCAGCCACGACGGTAAAAATTCACCCCTCCACTTT.

The CDR3 DNA follows: TGTGCCAGCAGCGTCGAGGGGGGGCCGACCTACGAGCAGTACTTC. It specifies CASSVEGGPTYEQYF. The chain uses TRBV9 and TRBJ2-7; D is possibly TRBD2 (7 bases). The germline V gene encodes CDR1 SGDLS and CDR2 YYNGEE. The CDR3 spans 15 residues. The V gene lost 2 bases and the J gene lost 2 bases, with 14 bases spanning the gap.

The CDR3 sequence: CASRQGFGGYTF. CDR3 nucleotide sequence: TGTGCCAGCAGACAGGGTTTCGGCGGCTACACCTTC. This chain connects TRBV2 to TRBJ1-2, with D possibly matching TRBD1 (6 bases). V lost 6 bases, J lost 8 bases, and 13 bases lay in between. The germline gives CDR1 SNHLY, CDR2 FYNNEI. CDR3 size: 12 residues.

The rearrangement joins TRBV6-2 or TRBV6-3 to TRBJ2-1, with no clear D. Germline V lookup: CDR1 MNHEY, CDR2 SVGEGT. The germline V and J ends were trimmed by 5 bases and 9 bases, with 11 bases remaining between them. The CDR3 runs to 12 residues. Here the CDR3 DNA reads TGTGCCAGCAGTATGTTGCTAGGTGAGCAGTTCTTC. This translates into CASSMLLGEQFF.

The J gene is TRBJ2-1, the V gene TRBV24-1, with TRBD2 as a possible D gene (6 bases). The CDR3 is 16 amino acids. Germline CDR1 and CDR2: KGHDR and SFDVKD. V was shortened by 1 base and J by 0 bases, with 9 bases between the two germline ends. Here the CDR3 DNA reads TGTGCCACCAGTGATTTCCCGGGACTCTCCTACAATGAGCAGTTCTTC. This codes for CATSDFPGLSYNEQFF.